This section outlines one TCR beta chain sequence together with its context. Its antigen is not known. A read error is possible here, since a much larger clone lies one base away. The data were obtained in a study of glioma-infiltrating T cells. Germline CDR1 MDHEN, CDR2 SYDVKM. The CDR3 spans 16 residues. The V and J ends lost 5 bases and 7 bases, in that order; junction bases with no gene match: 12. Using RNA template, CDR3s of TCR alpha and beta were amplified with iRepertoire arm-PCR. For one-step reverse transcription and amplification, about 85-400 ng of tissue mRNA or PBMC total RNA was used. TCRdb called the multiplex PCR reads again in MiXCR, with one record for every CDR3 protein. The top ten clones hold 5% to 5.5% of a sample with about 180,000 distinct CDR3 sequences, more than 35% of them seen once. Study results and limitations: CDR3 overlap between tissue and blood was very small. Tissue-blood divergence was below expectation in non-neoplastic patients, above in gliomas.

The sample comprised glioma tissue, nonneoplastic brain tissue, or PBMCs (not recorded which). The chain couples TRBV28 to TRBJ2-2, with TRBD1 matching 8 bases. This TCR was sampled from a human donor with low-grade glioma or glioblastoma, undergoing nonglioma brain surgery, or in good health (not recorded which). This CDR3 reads CASSPNDRGYSGELFF. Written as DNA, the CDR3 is TGTGCCAGCAGTCCCAACGACAGGGGCTACAGCGGGGAGCTGTTTTTT.